Each of the 3 T cell receptor beta chains below was sequenced from the same sample in a study of blood T cell repertoires in COVID-19. This table comes from immunoSEQ multiplex PCR, and its TCRdb copy is limited to in-frame clones, with some not included. Of 150,000 to 250,000 clones listed, approximately 80% are singletons. Sequencing was carried out using PBMCs or T cells enriched from blood (not recorded which). The receptors were gathered from a man aged 40-49 years who had recovered from COVID-19.

The chain links TRBV20-1 to TRBJ2-7, with 14 bases matching TRBD2. With V trimmed by 3 bases and J by 7 bases, 8 bases remained unmatched. Per the germline V gene, CDR1 is DFQATT and CDR2 is SNEGSKA (reference sequence). This CDR3 comprises 15 residues. CDR3 in DNA: TGCAGTGCTAGTTCCGGGACTAGCGGGAGCGGGGAGCAGTACTTC. Translation: CSASSGTSGSGEQYF.

The J gene is TRBJ1-2, the V gene TRBV19; tentative D call: TRBD1 (6 bases). The V and J ends lost 3 bases and 5 bases respectively, with 13 bases between them. Germline V lookup: CDR1 LNHDA, CDR2 SQIVND (reference sequence). The CDR3 has 14 amino acids. The CDR3: CASSIRDRLYGYTF. CDR3 DNA sequence: TGTGCCAGTAGTATTCGTGACAGGCTTTATGGCTACACCTTC.

V usage is TRBV12-3 or TRBV12-4 and J usage is TRBJ2-1; possibly TRBD2 for D (5 bases). V dropped 5 bases and J dropped 13 bases, with 12 bases sitting between them. The CDR3 totals 11 residues. The CDR3 DNA reads as TGTGCCAGCAGTGAGATCCGGGGACAGTTCTTC. This sequence encodes CASSEIRGQFF.